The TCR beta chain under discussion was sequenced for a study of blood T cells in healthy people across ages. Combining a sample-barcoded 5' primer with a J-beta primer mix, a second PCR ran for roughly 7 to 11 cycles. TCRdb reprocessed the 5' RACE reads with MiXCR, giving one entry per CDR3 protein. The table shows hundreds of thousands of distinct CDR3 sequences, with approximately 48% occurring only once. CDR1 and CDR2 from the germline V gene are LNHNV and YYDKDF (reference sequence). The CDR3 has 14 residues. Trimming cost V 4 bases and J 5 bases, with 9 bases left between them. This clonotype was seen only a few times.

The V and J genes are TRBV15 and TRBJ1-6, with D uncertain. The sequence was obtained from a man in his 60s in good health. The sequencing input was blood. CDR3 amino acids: CATSIGRNNSPLHF. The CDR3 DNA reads TGTGCCACCAGCATCGGACGGAATAATTCACCCCTCCACTTT. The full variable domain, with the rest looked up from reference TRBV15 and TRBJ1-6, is DAMVIQNPRYQVTQFGKPVTLSCSQTLNHNVMYWYQQKSSQAPKLLFHYYDKDFNNEADTPDNFQSRRPNTSFCFLDIRSPGLGDTAMYLCATSIGRNNSPLHFGNGTRLTVT.